The 20 T cell receptor beta chains in this list originate from one sample, sequenced in a study of cytomegalovirus exposure and HLA in healthy donors. The PCR employed 60 Vbeta primers together with 13 Jbeta primers. Repertoires were generated with immunoSEQ multiplex PCR, while TCRdb's copy carries only in-frame clones and drops some. The sample contains 220,000 or so clones, more than 65% of which appear only once. Sequencing input: PBMCs. These TCRs come from a man aged 45-60 years in good health and CMV-seronegative.

With regard to this clone: Other nucleotide sequences in the sample specify the same CDR3. V and J are TRBV28 and TRBJ1-4; 8 nucleotides agree with TRBD1. Trimming at V came to 4 bases and at J to 2 bases, leaving 0 bases not matched to a gene. The CDR3 is 14 residues long. The germline gives CDR1 MDHEN, CDR2 SYDVKM. Here the CDR3 DNA reads TGTGCCAGCAGTTGGACAGGGACTAATGAAAAACTGTTTTTT. Its protein is CASSWTGTNEKLFF.

This chain uses TRBV28 with TRBJ2-7, with TRBD1 identical over 7 bases. In germline, CDR1 is MDHEN, CDR2 SYDVKM. This CDR3 spans 14 amino acids. V was clipped by 6 bases and J by 0 bases; unmatched bases: 5. The CDR3 nucleotides read TGTGCCAGCAGAGGACAGGTCAGCTCCTACGAGCAGTACTTC. This sequence encodes CASRGQVSSYEQYF. The complete variable domain, with remaining parts taken from reference TRBV28 and TRBJ2-7, reads DVKVTQSSRYLVKRTGEKVFLECVQDMDHENMFWYRQDPGLGLRLIYFSYDVKMKEKGDIPEGYSVSREKKERFSLILESASTNQTSMYLCASRGQVSSYEQYFGPGTRLTVT.

The chain carries TRBV5-6 and TRBJ1-2; 7 bases fit TRBD1. The CDR3 consists of 15 residues. V dropped 3 bases and J dropped 0; count of bases not matched to a gene: 5. In germline, CDR1 is SGHDT, CDR2 YYEEEE. Written as DNA, the CDR3 is TGTGCCAGCAGCTCAACAGGGGTAGCTAACTATGGCTACACCTTC. As protein: CASSSTGVANYGYTF.

The chain couples TRBV7-2 to TRBJ2-7; the match to TRBD2 covers 8 bases. Germline CDR1 SGHTA, CDR2 FQGNSA. The CDR3 spans 16 residues. J was trimmed by 3 bases and V by 3 bases; bases with no gene match: 10. In DNA, the CDR3 is TGTGCCAGCAGCTTGGCTTCGGGACTAGTGAGCTACGAGCAGTACTTC. Amino acid sequence: CASSLASGLVSYEQYF.

J is TRBJ1-1 and V is TRBV5-4, with D possibly TRBD1 on 5 matching bases. This CDR3 region has 12 residues. The V and J ends lost 2 bases and 3 bases respectively, with 5 bases between them. Germline CDR1 and CDR2: SGHNT and YYREEE (reference sequence). In nucleotides, the CDR3 is TGTGCCAGCAGCTTAGGGGACACTGAAGCTTTCTTT. Its protein product is CASSLGDTEAFF.

CDR3 in amino acids: CASSESPGLAGAGELFF. The CDR3 nucleotides read TGTGCCAGCAGTGAATCCCCCGGACTAGCGGGCGCCGGGGAGCTGTTTTTT. The genes are TRBV25-1 and TRBJ2-2; 11 bases map to TRBD2. Germline CDR1 reads MGHDK; CDR2 reads SYGVNS. CDR3 length: 17 amino acids. Trimming removed 1 base from V and 6 bases from J; junction bases left unmatched: 7.

A few counts support this clone. J is TRBJ2-2 and V is TRBV5-1; TRBD2 matches at 7 bases. The germline V gene encodes CDR1 SGHRS and CDR2 YFSETQ. The CDR3 sequence is 15 residues long. Trimming removed 1 base from V and 5 bases from J; junction bases left unmatched: 5. The DNA of the CDR3 is TGCGCCAGCAGCTTGTATGCGGGAGAGACCGGGGAGCTGTTTTTT. It codes for CASSLYAGETGELFF.

The chain joins TRBV7-2 to TRBJ1-2; D is possibly TRBD1 (6 bases). The germline CDR1 and CDR2 sequences are SGHTA and FQGNSA. The V and J ends lost 2 bases and 7 bases respectively, with 20 bases between them. The CDR3 length is 16 residues. CDR3 sequence (DNA): TGTGCCAGCAGCTTATCATATAACAGGGATCGGGGTGGCTACACCTTC. It codes for CASSLSYNRDRGGYTF.

The chain uses TRBV5-4 and TRBJ1-6; no clear D gene. This CDR3 is 14 amino acids long. Trimming left V 4 bases short and J 1 base short, with 6 bases between. Looked up from germline, CDR1 is SGHNT and CDR2 is YYREEE (reference sequence). CDR3: CASSRESYNSPLHF. In DNA form, the CDR3 reads TGTGCCAGCAGCCGGGAATCCTATAATTCACCCCTCCACTTT.

This chain joins TRBV5-4 and TRBJ2-3, with a tentative D call TRBD1 (5 bases). The CDR3 runs to 15 residues. CDR1 is SGHNT and CDR2 is YYREEE in the germline V gene (reference sequence). V was clipped by 0 bases and J by 4 bases, with 12 bases between them. CDR3 region: CASSLGGIPADTQYF. Here the CDR3 DNA reads TGTGCCAGCAGCTTGGGGGGCATACCAGCAGATACGCAGTATTTT.

This clone was recorded a few times. The J gene is TRBJ2-7, the V gene TRBV13; 8 bases are shared with TRBD1. CDR3 length: 15 amino acids. V shed 1 base and J 3 bases; nucleotides not matched to a gene: 5. Germline-derived CDR1 and CDR2 are PRHDT and FYEKMQ (reference sequence). CDR3 DNA sequence: TGTGCCAGCAGCTTAGCGTTCGGGACAGGCTACGAGCAGTACTTC. Its protein product is CASSLAFGTGYEQYF.

This clone was detected once. V gene TRBV28 combines with J gene TRBJ1-2, with D hard to call. Trimming left V 10 bases short and J 0 bases short, with 9 bases between. The V gene's germline CDR1 is MDHEN and CDR2 SYDVKM. The CDR3 runs to 12 residues. The CDR3 sequence is CATRTPNYGYTF. The DNA for the CDR3 is TGTGCCACTCGTACACCTAACTATGGCTACACCTTC.

The chain uses TRBV5-8 and TRBJ2-7; possibly TRBD1 for D (5 bases). Germline V CDR1 and CDR2: SGHTS, YDEGEE. The CDR3 is 12 residues long. V dropped 2 bases and J dropped 4 bases, with 7 bases sitting between them. In DNA, the CDR3 is TGTGCCAGCAGCTTTAGGGGTTACGAGCAGTACTTC. It codes for CASSFRGYEQYF.

The chain recombines TRBV11-1 with TRBJ2-7, with 9 bases fitting TRBD1. Germline V gene data show CDR1 as SGHAT and CDR2 as FQDESV (reference sequence). With 5 bases clipped from V and 4 bases from J, the junction kept 9 bases outside the gene matches. The length of the CDR3 is 15 residues. CDR3 DNA sequence: TGTGCCAGCAGCCCCACAGGGGGCACTACATACGAGCAGTACTTC. It is translated as CASSPTGGTTYEQYF.

The J gene is TRBJ1-2, the V gene TRBV11-1; perhaps TRBD1 as D (6 bases). Deletions cut 5 bases from V and 2 bases from J, with 12 bases between. From germline, CDR1 is SGHAT and CDR2 FQDESV (reference sequence). This CDR3 is built from 14 residues. As DNA, the CDR3 is TGTGCCAGCAGCATCCGGACAGCAAACTATGGCTACACCTTC. This gives the protein CASSIRTANYGYTF.

This sequence joins TRBV4-2 and TRBJ1-1; D perhaps matches TRBD1 (6 bases). Germline values: CDR1 LGHNA, CDR2 YNFKEQ. V was shortened by 4 bases and J by 1 base, with 13 bases between the two germline ends. The CDR3 consists of 15 residues. The CDR3 DNA sequence: TGTGCCAGCAGCCGAGGAGGGGGGGGGAACACTGAAGCTTTCTTT. Amino acid sequence: CASSRGGGGNTEAFF.

V is TRBV2 and J is TRBJ2-2; 7 bases line up with TRBD1. The CDR3 spans 15 residues. Losses at the gene ends were 3 bases for V and 7 bases for J; bases not matched to a gene: 8. Per the germline V gene, CDR1 is SNHLY and CDR2 is FYNNEI. CDR3: CASSDTGVYSGELFF. Written as DNA, the CDR3 is TGTGCCAGCAGTGACACAGGGGTATACAGCGGGGAGCTGTTTTTT.

The gene calls are TRBV7-9 and TRBJ2-5, with 8 nucleotides matching TRBD1. The CDR3 is 15 amino acids. V was clipped by 5 bases and J by 4 bases; unmatched bases: 9. CDR1 and CDR2 (germline): SEHNR, FQNEAQ (reference sequence). The CDR3 region is CASSGTGGGPETQYF. Here the CDR3 DNA reads TGTGCCAGCAGCGGGACAGGAGGAGGTCCAGAGACCCAGTACTTC.

The genes are TRBV7-6 and TRBJ1-4; possible D gene TRBD1, 5 bases. The CDR3 covers 15 residues. The V end was cut by 5 bases, the J end by 7 bases, with 17 bases between. Germline V lookup: CDR1 SGHVS, CDR2 FNYEAQ. As DNA, the CDR3 is TGTGCCAGCAGCCCCAAGGGGAGGATCTTTGAAAAACTGTTTTTT. Residues: CASSPKGRIFEKLFF.

The genes are TRBV28 and TRBJ2-7; no definite D call. The CDR3 runs to 12 residues. V lost 8 bases and J lost 3, with 11 bases in between. Germline V gene data show CDR1 as MDHEN and CDR2 as SYDVKM. DNA of the CDR3: TGTGCCAGCTCGACTCCGGTCTACGAGCAGTACTTC. It specifies CASSTPVYEQYF.